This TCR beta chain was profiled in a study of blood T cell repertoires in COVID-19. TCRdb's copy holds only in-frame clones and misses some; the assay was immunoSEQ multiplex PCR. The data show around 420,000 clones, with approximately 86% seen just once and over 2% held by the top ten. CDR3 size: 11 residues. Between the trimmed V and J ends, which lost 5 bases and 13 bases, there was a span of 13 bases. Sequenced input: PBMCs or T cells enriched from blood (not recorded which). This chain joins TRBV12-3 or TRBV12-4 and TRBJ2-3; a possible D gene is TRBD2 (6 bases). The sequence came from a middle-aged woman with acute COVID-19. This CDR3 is CASSRDSLEYF. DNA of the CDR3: TGTGCCAGCAGTAGGGACTCCCTAGAGTATTTT.